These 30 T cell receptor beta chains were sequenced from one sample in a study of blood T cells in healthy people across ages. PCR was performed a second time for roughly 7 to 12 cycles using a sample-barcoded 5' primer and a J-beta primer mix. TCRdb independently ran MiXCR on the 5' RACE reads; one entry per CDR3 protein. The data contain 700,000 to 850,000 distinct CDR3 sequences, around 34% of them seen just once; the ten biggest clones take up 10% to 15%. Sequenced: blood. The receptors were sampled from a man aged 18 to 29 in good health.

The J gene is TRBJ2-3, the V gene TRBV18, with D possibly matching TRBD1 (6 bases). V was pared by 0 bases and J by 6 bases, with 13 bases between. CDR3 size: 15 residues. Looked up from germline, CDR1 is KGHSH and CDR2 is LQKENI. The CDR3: CASSPPGTRGDTQYF. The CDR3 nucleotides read TGTGCCAGCTCACCACCGGGGACGAGGGGGGATACGCAGTATTTT.

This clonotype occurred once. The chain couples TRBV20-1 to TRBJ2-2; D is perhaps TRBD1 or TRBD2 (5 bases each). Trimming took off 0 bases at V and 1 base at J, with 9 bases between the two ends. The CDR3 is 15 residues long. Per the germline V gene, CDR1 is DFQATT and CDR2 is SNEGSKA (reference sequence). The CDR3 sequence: CSARDWGMNTGELFF. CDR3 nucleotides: TGCAGTGCTAGAGACTGGGGGATGAACACCGGGGAGCTGTTTTTT.

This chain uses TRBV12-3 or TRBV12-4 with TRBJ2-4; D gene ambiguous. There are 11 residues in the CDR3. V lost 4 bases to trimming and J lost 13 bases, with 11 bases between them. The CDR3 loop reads CASSSPRPQYF. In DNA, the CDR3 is TGTGCCAGCAGTTCCCCGAGGCCACAGTACTTC.

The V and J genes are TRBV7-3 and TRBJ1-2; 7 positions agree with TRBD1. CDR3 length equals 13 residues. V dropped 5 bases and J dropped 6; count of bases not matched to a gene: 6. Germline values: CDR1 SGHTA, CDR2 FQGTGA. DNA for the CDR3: TGTGCCAGCAGCCCTACAGGGGTAGATGGCTACACCTTC. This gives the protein CASSPTGVDGYTF.

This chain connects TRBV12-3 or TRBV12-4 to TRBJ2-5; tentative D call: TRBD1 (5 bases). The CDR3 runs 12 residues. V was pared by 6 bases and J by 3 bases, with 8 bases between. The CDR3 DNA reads TGTGCCAGCAGGGCAGGGAAAGAGACCCAGTACTTC. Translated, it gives CASRAGKETQYF.

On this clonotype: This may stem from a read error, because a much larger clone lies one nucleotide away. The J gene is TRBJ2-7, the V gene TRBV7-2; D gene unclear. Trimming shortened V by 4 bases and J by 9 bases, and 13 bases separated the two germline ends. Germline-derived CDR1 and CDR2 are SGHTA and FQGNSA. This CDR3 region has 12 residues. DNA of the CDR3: TGTGCCAGCAGCTCTGACGCCGTCGGGCAGTACTTC. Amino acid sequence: CASSSDAVGQYF.

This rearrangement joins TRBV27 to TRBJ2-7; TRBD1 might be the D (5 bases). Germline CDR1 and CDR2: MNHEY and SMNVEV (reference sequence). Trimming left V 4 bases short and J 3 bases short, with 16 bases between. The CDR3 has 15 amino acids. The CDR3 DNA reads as TGTGCCAGCAGTTCCAGCCAGGGAATCGGCTACGAGCAGTACTTC. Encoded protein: CASSSSQGIGYEQYF.

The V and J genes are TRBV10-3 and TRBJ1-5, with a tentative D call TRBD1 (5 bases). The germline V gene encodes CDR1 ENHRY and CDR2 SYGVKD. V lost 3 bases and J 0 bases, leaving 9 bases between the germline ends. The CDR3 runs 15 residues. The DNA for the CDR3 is TGTGCCATCAGTGACAGGGCGAATAGCAATCAGCCCCAGCATTTT. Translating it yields CAISDRANSNQPQHF.

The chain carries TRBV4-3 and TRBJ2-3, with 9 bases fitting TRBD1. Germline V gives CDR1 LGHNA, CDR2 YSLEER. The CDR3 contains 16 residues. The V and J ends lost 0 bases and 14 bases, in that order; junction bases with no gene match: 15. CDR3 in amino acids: CASSQERDDTGGDTYF. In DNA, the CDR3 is TGCGCCAGCAGCCAAGAACGGGACGACACAGGGGGCGATACGTATTTT.

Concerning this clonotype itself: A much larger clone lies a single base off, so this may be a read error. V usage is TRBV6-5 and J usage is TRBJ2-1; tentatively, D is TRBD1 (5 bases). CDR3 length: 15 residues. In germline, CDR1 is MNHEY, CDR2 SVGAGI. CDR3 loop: CASSYSRVSYNERFF. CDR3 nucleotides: TGTGCCAGCAGTTACTCCAGGGTCTCCTACAATGAGCGGTTCTTC.

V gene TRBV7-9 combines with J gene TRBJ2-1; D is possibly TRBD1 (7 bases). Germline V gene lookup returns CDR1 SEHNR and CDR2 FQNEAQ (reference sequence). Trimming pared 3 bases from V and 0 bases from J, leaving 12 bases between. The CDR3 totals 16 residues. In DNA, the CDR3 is TGTGCCAGCAGCTTCAGGGGGGACACCTCCTACAATGAGCAGTTCTTC. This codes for CASSFRGDTSYNEQFF. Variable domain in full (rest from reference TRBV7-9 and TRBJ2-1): DTGVSQNPRHKITKRGQNVTFRCDPISEHNRLYWYRQTLGQGPEFLTYFQNEAQLEKSRLLSDRFSAERPKGSFSTLEIQRTEQGDSAMYLCASSFRGDTSYNEQFFGPGTRLTVL.

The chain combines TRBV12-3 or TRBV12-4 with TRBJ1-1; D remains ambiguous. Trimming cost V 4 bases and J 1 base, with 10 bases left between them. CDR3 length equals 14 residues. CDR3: CASSWVGGNTEAFF. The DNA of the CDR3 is TGTGCCAGCAGTTGGGTTGGAGGGAACACTGAAGCTTTCTTT.

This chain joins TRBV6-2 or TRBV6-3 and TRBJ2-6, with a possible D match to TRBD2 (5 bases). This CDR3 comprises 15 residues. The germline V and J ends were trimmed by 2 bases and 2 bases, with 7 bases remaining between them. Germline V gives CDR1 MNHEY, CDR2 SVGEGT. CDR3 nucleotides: TGTGCCAGCAGTTACGAGGAGGCTGGGGCCAACGTCCTGACTTTC. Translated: CASSYEEAGANVLTF.

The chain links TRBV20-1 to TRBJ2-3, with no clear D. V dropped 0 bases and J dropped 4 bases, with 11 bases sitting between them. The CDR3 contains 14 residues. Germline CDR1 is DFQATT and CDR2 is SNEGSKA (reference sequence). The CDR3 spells CSARDPGIPDTQYF. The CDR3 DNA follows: TGCAGTGCTAGAGATCCAGGTATCCCAGATACGCAGTATTTT.

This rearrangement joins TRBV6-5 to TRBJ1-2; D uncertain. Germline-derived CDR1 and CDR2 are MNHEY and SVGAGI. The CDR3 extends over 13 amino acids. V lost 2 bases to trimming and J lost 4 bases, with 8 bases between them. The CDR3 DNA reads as TGTGCCAGCAGTTACAGTAGGACCTATGGCTACACCTTC. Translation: CASSYSRTYGYTF.

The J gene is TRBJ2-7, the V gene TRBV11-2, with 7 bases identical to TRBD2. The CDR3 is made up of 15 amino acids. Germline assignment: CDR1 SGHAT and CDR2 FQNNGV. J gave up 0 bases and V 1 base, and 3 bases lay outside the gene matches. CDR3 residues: CASSLGIAGSYEQYF. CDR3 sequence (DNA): TGTGCCAGCAGCTTAGGCATAGCGGGCTCCTACGAGCAGTACTTC.

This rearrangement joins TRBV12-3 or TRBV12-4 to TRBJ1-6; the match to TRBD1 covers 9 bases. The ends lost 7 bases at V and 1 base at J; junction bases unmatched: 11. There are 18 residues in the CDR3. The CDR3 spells CASNFSGTGYSYNSPLHF. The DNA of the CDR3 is TGTGCCAGCAATTTCTCCGGGACAGGGTATTCCTATAATTCACCCCTCCACTTT.

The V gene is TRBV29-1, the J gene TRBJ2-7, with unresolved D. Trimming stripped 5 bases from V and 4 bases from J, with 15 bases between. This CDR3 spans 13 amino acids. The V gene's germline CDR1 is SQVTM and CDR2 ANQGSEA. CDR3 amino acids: CSVMGSAEYEQYF. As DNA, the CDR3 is TGCAGCGTTATGGGGTCCGCGGAGTACGAGCAGTACTTC.

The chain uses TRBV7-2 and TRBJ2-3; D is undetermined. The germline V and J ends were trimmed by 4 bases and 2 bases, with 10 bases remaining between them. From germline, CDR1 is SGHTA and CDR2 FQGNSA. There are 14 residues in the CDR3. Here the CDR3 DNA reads TGTGCCAGCAGCTCGGCTCTAGTCACAGATACGCAGTATTTT. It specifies CASSSALVTDTQYF. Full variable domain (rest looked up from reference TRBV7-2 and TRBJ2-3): GAGVSQSPSNKVTEKGKDVELRCDPISGHTALYWYRQSLGQGLEFLIYFQGNSAPDKSGLPSDRFSAERTGGSVSTLTIQRTQQEDSAVYLCASSSALVTDTQYFGPGTRLTVL.

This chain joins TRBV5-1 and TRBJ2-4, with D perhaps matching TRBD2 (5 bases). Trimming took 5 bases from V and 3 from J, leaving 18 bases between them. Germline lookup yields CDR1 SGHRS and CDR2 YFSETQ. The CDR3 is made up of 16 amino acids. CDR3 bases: TGCGCCAGCAGTCGCCCCAATGAGGGTTGCAAAAACATTCAGTACTTC. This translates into CASSRPNEGCKNIQYF.

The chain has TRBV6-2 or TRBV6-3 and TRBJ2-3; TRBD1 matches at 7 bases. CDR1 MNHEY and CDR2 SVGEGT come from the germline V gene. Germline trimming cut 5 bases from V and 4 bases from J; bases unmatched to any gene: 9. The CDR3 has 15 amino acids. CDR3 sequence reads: CASSPQTGLADTQYF. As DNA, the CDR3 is TGTGCCAGCAGTCCCCAGACAGGGCTGGCAGATACGCAGTATTTT.

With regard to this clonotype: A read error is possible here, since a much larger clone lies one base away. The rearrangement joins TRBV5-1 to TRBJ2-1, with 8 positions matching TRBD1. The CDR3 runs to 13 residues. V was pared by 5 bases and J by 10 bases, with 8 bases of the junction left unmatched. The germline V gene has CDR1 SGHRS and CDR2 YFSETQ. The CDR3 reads CASSWDRSYEQFF. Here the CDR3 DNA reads TGCGCCAGCAGTTGGGACAGGTCCTACGAGCAGTTCTTC.

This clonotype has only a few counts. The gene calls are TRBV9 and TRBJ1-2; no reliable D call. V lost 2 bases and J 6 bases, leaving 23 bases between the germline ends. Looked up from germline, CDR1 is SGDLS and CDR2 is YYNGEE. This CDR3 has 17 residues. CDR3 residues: CASSVQRSGQRGNGYTF. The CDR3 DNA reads TGTGCCAGCAGCGTCCAAAGATCTGGGCAGCGAGGAAATGGCTACACCTTC.

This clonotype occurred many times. CDR3 loop: CASSFGSGNNEQFF. The CDR3 DNA follows: TGTGCCAGCAGTTTTGGGTCGGGGAACAATGAGCAGTTCTTC. V is TRBV27 and J is TRBJ2-1, with D maybe TRBD2 (5 bases). Trimming stripped 3 bases from V and 5 bases from J, with 11 bases between. Germline V lookup: CDR1 MNHEY, CDR2 SMNVEV (reference sequence). This CDR3 comprises 14 residues.

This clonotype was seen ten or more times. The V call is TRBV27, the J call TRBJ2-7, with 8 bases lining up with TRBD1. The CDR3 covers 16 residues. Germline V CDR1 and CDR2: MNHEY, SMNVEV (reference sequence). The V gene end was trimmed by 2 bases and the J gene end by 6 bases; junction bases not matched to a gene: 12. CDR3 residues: CASSLRTSAGGVEQYF. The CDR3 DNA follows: TGTGCCAGCAGTTTAAGGACCTCGGCAGGGGGCGTCGAGCAGTACTTC.

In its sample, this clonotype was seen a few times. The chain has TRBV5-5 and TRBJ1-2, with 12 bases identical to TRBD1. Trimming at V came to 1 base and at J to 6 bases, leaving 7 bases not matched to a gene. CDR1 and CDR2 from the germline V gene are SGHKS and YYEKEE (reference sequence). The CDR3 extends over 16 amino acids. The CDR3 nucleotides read TGTGCCAGCAGCTTGCTTCCGGGACAGGGGGCAGATGGCTACACCTTC. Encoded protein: CASSLLPGQGADGYTF. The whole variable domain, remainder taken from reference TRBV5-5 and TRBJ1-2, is DAGVTQSPTHLIKTRGQQVTLRCSPISGHKSVSWYQQVLGQGPQFIFQYYEKEERGRGNFPDRFSARQFPNYSSELNVNALLLGDSALYLCASSLLPGQGADGYTFGSGTRLTVV.

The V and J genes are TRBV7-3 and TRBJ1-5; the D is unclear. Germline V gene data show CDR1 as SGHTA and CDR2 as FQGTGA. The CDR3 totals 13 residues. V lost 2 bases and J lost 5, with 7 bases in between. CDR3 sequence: CASSLSLDQPQHF. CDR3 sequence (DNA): TGTGCCAGCAGCTTATCCCTGGATCAGCCCCAGCATTTT.

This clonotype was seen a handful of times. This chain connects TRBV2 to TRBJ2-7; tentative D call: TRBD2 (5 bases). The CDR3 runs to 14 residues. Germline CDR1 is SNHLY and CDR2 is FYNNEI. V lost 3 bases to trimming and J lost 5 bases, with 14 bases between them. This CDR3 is CASSDSLSGNEQYF. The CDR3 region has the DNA TGTGCCAGCAGTGATAGTTTGAGCGGCAACGAGCAGTACTTC.

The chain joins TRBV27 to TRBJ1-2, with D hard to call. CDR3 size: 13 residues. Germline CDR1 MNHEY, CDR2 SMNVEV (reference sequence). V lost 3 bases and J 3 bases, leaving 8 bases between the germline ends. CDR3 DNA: TGTGCCAGCAGTTTGAGCGTTTACTATGGCTACACCTTC. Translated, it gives CASSLSVYYGYTF.

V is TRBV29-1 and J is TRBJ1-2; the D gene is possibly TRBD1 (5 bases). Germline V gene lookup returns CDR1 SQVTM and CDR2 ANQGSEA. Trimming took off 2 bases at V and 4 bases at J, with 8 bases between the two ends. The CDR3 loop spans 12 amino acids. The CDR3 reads CSVERGAYGYTF. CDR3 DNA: TGCAGCGTTGAAAGGGGCGCCTATGGCTACACCTTC.